This T cell receptor (beta chain) was sequenced for a study of human T cells and chemical hapten exposure. This clonotype has more than one count but fewer than ten. What it binds is unknown. TCRdb re-called the RACE reads with MiXCR, one entry per CDR3 protein. Of roughly 100,000 distinct CDR3 sequences listed, about 34% are singletons. General study findings and limits: The number of TCRs above 1 in 1000 frequency did not change after DPC sensitization.

Sample time point: patch test 3, about 24 weeks after DPC sensitization. Treatment denoted: therapeutic diphenylcyclopropenone sensitization with weekly scalp DPC. CDR3 size: 15 residues. V lost 1 base and J 10 bases, leaving 17 bases between the germline ends. Per the germline V gene, CDR1 is LGHDT and CDR2 is YNNKEL (reference sequence). This material consisted of whole blood, taken in connection with sensitization to the hapten diphenylcyclopropenone (DPC). This clonotype originated in a man between 35 and 55 years old with alopecia areata. Some clones in this sample may be carry-over from other donors' samples. The chain joins TRBV3-1 to TRBJ2-1; D perhaps matches TRBD2 (5 bases). CDR3: CASSQVTGTSQEQFF. CDR3 in DNA: TGTGCCAGCAGCCAAGTTACGGGAACCTCCCAAGAGCAGTTCTTC.